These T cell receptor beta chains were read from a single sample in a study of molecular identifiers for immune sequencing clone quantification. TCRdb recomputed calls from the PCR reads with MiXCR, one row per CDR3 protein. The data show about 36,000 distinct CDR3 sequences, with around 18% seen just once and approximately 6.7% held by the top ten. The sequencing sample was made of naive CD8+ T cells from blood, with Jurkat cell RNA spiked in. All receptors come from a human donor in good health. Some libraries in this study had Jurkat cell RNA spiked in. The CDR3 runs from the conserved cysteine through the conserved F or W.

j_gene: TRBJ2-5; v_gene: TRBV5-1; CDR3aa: CASSLEETQYF
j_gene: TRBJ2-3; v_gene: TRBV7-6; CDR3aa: CASSLGTGTQYF
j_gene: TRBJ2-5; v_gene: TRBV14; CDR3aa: CASSQDTSRRTQYF
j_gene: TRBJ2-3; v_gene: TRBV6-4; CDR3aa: CASSDLGPTDTQYF
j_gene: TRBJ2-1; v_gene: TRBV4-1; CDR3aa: CASSQIHNEQFF
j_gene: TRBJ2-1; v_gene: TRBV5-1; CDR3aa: CASMNSYNEQFF
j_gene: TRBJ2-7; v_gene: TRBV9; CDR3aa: CASSVGTSYEQYF
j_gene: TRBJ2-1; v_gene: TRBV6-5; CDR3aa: CASSYAGFPNEQFF
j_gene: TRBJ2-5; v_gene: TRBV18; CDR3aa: CASSPPGDGEETQYF
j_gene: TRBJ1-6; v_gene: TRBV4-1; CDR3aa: CASSQVQWDTYNSPLHF
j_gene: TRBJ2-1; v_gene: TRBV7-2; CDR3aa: CASSLGILTSGNYNEQFF
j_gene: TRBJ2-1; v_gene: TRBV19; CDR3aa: CASSASGTYNEQFF
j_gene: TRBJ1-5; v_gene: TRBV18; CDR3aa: CASSPGTVSNQPQHF
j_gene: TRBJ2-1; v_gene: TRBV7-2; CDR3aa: CTSSPLYGNYNEQFF
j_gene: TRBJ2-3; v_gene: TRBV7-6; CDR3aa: CASSSVPSADTQYF
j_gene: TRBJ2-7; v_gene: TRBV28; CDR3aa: CASSFALPYEQYF
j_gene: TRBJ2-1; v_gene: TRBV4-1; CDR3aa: CASSQALGSYNEQFF
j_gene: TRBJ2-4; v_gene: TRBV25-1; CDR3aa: CASSELGVGRDIQYF
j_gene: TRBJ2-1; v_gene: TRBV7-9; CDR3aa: CAGGLFEQFF
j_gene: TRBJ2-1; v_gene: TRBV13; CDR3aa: CASSFSGRFYNEQFF
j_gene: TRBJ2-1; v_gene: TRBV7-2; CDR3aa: CASSLVAGEGYNEQFF
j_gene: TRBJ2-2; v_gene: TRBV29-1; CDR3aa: CSVGRRNTGELFF
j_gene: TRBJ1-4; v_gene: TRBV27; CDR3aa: CASSLQGEKLFF
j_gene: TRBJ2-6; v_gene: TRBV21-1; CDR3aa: CASSKARRSSGANVLTF
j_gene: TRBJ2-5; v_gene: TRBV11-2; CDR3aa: CASSAGAETQYF
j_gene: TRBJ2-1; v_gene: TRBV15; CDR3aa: CATSRRDSQFF
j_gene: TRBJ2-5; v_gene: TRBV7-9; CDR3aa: CASSEDYQREWETQYF
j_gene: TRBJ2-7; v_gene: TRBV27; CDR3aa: CASSPGIAFYEQYF
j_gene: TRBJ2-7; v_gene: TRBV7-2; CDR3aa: CASSLGSGPYEQYF
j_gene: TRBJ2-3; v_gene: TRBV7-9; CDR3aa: CASSLLAADTQYF
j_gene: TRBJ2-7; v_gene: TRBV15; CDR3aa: CATSRVDRGTDEQYF
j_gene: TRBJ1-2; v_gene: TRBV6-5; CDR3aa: CASSYASWDGYTF
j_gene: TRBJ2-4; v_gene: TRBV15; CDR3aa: CATRGLAKNIQYF
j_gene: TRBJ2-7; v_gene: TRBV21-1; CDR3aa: CASNYEDRDTHEQYF
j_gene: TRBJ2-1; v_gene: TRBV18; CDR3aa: CASSLAAGGRSYNEQFF
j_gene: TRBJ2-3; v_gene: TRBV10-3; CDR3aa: CAISEWDRGRTDTQYF
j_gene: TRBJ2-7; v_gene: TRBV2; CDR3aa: CATQAGALTSGTTEIYEQYF
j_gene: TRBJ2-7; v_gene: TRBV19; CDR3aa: CASSIGNPYEQYF
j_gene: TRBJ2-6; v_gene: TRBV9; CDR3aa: CASGDSGANVLTF
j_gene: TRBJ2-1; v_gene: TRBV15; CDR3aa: CATSRVTAGANNEQFF
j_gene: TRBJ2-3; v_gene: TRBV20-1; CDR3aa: CSARDPTSGRVGYTDTQYF
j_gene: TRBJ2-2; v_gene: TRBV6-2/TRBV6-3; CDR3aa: CASSLYIANTGELFF
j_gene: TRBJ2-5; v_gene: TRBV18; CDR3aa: CASSQPSVGQETQYF
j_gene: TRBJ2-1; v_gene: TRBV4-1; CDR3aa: CASSPGTSGSPNEQFF
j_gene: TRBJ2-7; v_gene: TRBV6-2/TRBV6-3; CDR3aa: CASTRQGAAYEQYF
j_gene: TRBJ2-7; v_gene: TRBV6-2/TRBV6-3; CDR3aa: CASSLGQSYEQYF
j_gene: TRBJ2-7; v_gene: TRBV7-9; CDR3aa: CASSLGPSGYEQYF
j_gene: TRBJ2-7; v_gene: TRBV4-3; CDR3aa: CASSQYAGLEQYF
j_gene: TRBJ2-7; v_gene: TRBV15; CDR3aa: CATSRSRTYEQYF
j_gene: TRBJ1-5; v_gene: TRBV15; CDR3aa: CATSADRGDNQPQHF
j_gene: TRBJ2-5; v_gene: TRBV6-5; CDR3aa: CASRTDPETQYF
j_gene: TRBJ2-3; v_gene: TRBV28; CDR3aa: CASSLGAGTDTQYF
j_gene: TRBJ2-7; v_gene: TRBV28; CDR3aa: CASSLIREVNYEQYF
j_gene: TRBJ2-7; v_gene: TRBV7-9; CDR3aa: CASSGGASGRGYEQYF